These 9 T cell receptor beta chains came from one sample sequenced in a study of beta chain features in type 1 diabetes. Sequenced material consisted of expressed TCRB transcripts (all of the isolated RNA was reverse transcribed). The repertoire was sequenced with immunoSEQ multiplex PCR; TCRdb's copy has only in-frame clones and lacks some. The table records about 320,000 clones, 14% of them present only once. Sample: central memory CD4+ T cells from blood. These receptors originate from a man aged 25-45 years in good health.

This clone was seen more than once but under ten times. The gene calls are TRBV7-2 and TRBJ2-7, with 10 nucleotides matching TRBD2. CDR1 is SGHTA and CDR2 is FQGNSA in the germline V gene. Trimming cost V 5 bases and J 3 bases; bases outside gene matches: 4. The CDR3 has 14 residues. The CDR3 reads CASSRLAGRYEQYF. CDR3 coding DNA: TGTGCCAGCAGCCGACTAGCGGGCCGCTACGAGCAGTACTTC.

This rearrangement joins TRBV6-5 to TRBJ1-1; no clear D gene. The V and J ends lost 6 bases and 1 base respectively, with 6 bases between them. Germline V lookup: CDR1 MNHEY, CDR2 SVGAGI. The CDR3 extends over 12 amino acids. DNA for the CDR3: TGTGCCAGCAGACGACCGAACACTGAAGCTTTCTTT. It yields the protein CASRRPNTEAFF.

The CDR3 nucleotides are TGTGCCAGCAGCTTCGGACAGGGACTCTCTGGGGCCAACGTCCTGACTTTC. Amino acid sequence: CASSFGQGLSGANVLTF. This sequence joins TRBV5-8 and TRBJ2-6, with 8 bases matching TRBD1. The J segment lost 0 bases and the V segment lost 2 bases, leaving 4 bases of the junction unmatched. Germline V gives CDR1 SGHTS, CDR2 YDEGEE. The CDR3 sequence is 17 residues long. The complete variable domain, with remaining parts taken from reference TRBV5-8 and TRBJ2-6, reads EAGVTQSPTHLIKTRGQQATLRCSPISGHTSVYWYQQALGLGLQFLLWYDEGEERNRGNFPPRFSGRQFPNYSSELNVNALELEDSALYLCASSFGQGLSGANVLTFGAGSRLTVL.

The V call is TRBV13, the J call TRBJ2-7; D not resolved. This CDR3 comprises 11 residues. The V gene's germline CDR1 is PRHDT and CDR2 FYEKMQ (reference sequence). Trimming left V 5 bases short and J 1 base short, with 3 bases between. CDR3 DNA: TGTGCCAGCAGCCAATCCTACGAGCAGTACTTC. It specifies CASSQSYEQYF.

This clone came up many times. The chain recombines TRBV10-3 with TRBJ2-5; 8 bases align to TRBD2. The CDR3 sequence is 17 residues long. The germline CDR1 and CDR2 sequences are ENHRY and SYGVKD. V gave up 2 bases and J gave up 5 bases; unmatched junction bases: 13. CDR3 region: CAISEAYYGGGLETQYF. DNA for the CDR3: TGTGCCATCAGTGAGGCCTACTACGGCGGGGGGCTGGAGACCCAGTACTTC.

This clone turned up a few times. The chain couples TRBV4-3 to TRBJ2-1; TRBD2 is a possible D gene (5 bases). V dropped 0 bases and J dropped 2 bases, with 8 bases sitting between them. CDR3 length: 15 amino acids. In germline, CDR1 is LGHNA, CDR2 YSLEER. CDR3 region: CASSQERDPYNEQFF. The CDR3 DNA reads as TGCGCCAGCAGCCAAGAGAGGGATCCCTACAATGAGCAGTTCTTC.

This chain joins TRBV6-5 and TRBJ2-1, with 8 bases fitting TRBD1. The V and J ends lost 7 bases and 13 bases, in that order; junction bases with no gene match: 6. Germline V gene sequence: CDR1 MNHEY, CDR2 SVGAGI. The CDR3 covers 11 residues. This CDR3 is CASTGGFLQFF. CDR3 sequence (DNA): TGTGCCAGCACAGGGGGCTTCCTTCAGTTCTTC.

This chain links TRBV7-3 with TRBJ2-1; D not resolved. Germline V gene lookup returns CDR1 SGHTA and CDR2 FQGTGA. The CDR3 sequence is 13 residues long. Trimming cost V 4 bases and J 5 bases, with 9 bases left between them. For the CDR3, the DNA is TGTGCCAGCAGCTCCTACCGGGACAATGAGCAGTTCTTC. Its protein product is CASSSYRDNEQFF.

In DNA form, the CDR3 reads TGCGCCAGCAGCCAGAGGGACAGGGGGACCCAGTACTTC. It translates to CASSQRDRGTQYF. This chain links TRBV4-3 with TRBJ2-5, with 10 bases fitting TRBD1. The V and J ends lost 3 bases and 7 bases, in that order; junction bases with no gene match: 2. Germline lookup yields CDR1 LGHNA and CDR2 YSLEER. This CDR3 is 13 amino acids long.